Following are 2 T cell receptor beta chains from one sample sequenced in a study of shared clonotypes between healthy human individuals. Naive CD8 cells comprised CD45RO-negative, CCR7-positively selected cells, excluding terminally differentiated effector memory CD45RA+ cells. Repertoires were generated with immunoSEQ multiplex PCR, while TCRdb's copy carries only in-frame clones and drops some. The sample lists over 2 million clones, roughly 94% occurring once. The sequencing sample was made of naive CD8+ T cells sorted from blood. Receptor source: a young man in good health.

The rearrangement links TRBV7-9 to TRBJ2-7, with 10 bases lining up with TRBD2. The germline V gene has CDR1 SEHNR and CDR2 FQNEAQ (reference sequence). The CDR3 loop spans 17 amino acids. V shed 1 base and J 3 bases; nucleotides not matched to a gene: 9. CDR3 loop: CASSLGGLAEGGYEQYF. Here the CDR3 DNA reads TGTGCCAGCAGCTTAGGAGGACTAGCGGAGGGGGGCTACGAGCAGTACTTC.

The J gene is TRBJ1-1, the V gene TRBV30, with D possibly TRBD1 on 5 matching bases. V dropped 2 bases and J dropped 6 bases, with 19 bases sitting between them. CDR1 is GTSNPN, CDR2 SVGIG, per germline (reference sequence). The CDR3 spans 15 residues. The CDR3 here is CAWSTPPTGYPEAFF. The CDR3, as DNA: TGTGCCTGGAGTACCCCCCCCACAGGTTACCCTGAAGCTTTCTTT.